This TCR beta chain was sequenced for a study of a mutant IDH1 vaccine in newly diagnosed glioma. Study details: Beginning 4-6 weeks after radiotherapy alone, or with temozolomide cycles, vaccination took place.

The germline V gene has CDR1 SGHRS and CDR2 YFSETQ. Trimming took off 0 bases at V and 3 bases at J, with 15 bases between the two ends. The CDR3 spans 16 residues. Time point defined: week 47, end of study. Every vaccination contained 300 ug of the mutant IDH1 20-mer peptide and was paired with topical imiquimod. The protocol was immunoSEQ multiplex PCR, while the TCRdb copy is restricted to in-frame clones and leaves out a portion. The table includes more than 30,000 clones, about 80% detected once. As concerns this clone: Its specificity is unknown.

This clonotype was obtained from a man aged 30 to 39 with glioma. The chain is built from TRBV5-1 and TRBJ1-2, with no clear D. Sequenced here: PBMCs, sampled from a glioma patient whose treatment included an IDH1 peptide vaccine. CDR3 DNA: TGCGCCAGCAGCTTGGGAGGTGGCGGGCAGGACTATGGCTACACCTTC. Protein: CASSLGGGGQDYGYTF.